The rows below give T cell receptor beta chains drawn from one sample of a study of shared clonotypes between healthy human individuals. Sequenced by immunoSEQ multiplex PCR; TCRdb stores in-frame clones only, minus some. The data hold 760,000 or so clones, with just over 95% observed a single time. The sample was naive CD8+ T cells sorted from blood. The receptors shown here come from a young man in good health. CDR3s leave out the opening cysteine and the closing phenylalanine or tryptophan.

TRBJ2-7 | TRBV12-5 | ASPLDEQY
TRBJ2-2 | TRBV13 | ASSPYTGELF
TRBJ2-5 | TRBV10-3 | AIRAPPGTSGRQETQY
TRBJ1-4 | TRBV27 | ASTPGQGNEKLF
TRBJ1-2 | TRBV5-8 | ASSNRRRFVGYGYT
TRBJ2-1 | TRBV9 | ASSDPGTSAYNEQF
TRBJ2-1 | TRBV7-2 | ASSWTSSSYNEQF
TRBJ1-1 | TRBV7-9 | ASSITGEQSNTEAF
TRBJ2-7 | TRBV4-3 | ASSQGTGLEEQY
TRBJ2-1 | TRBV28 | ASTRTAGHNEQF
TRBJ2-7 | TRBV7-8 | ASSLQGNEQY
TRBJ2-2 | TRBV7-9 | ASSFGGQGVAGELF
TRBJ2-3 | TRBV27 | ASSSPGQGGDTQY
TRBJ2-3 | TRBV21-1 | ASSKETAGTDTQY
TRBJ2-7 | TRBV5-8 | ASSFPGAANEQY
TRBJ1-2 | TRBV18 | ASSPYEGDYGYT
TRBJ1-1 | TRBV7-9 | ARGQNTEAF
TRBJ2-7 | TRBV30 | ACQTLGGYEQY
TRBJ2-1 | TRBV4-2 | ASSQGTGGWNEQF
TRBJ1-4 | TRBV6-1 | ASGFEKLF
TRBJ2-3 | TRBV5-1 | ASNTGTSGSVTDTQY
TRBJ1-5 | TRBV9 | ASSVGGQVNQPQH
TRBJ2-1 | TRBV5-1 | ASSSRLAGGGYLGNEQF
TRBJ2-2 | TRBV7-6 | ASSLRTSGNTGELF
TRBJ2-5 | TRBV10-1 | ASSESGGRGFEETQY
TRBJ1-4 | TRBV7-9 | ASSFPQGANEKLF
TRBJ2-5 | TRBV13 | ASSGPLGGRETQY
TRBJ2-1 | TRBV6-1 | AIEEGLRAYNEQF
TRBJ2-7 | TRBV6-1 | ASSVWRTGGYEQY
TRBJ1-4 | TRBV7-8 | ASSLKGQNPTNEKLF
TRBJ2-3 | TRBV5-1 | ASRPGQGASGHTDTQY
TRBJ1-1 | TRBV27 | ASKKGPGYTEAF
TRBJ2-7 | TRBV27 | ASSTRDGYEQY
TRBJ2-5 | TRBV18 | ASSPDEASSQETQY
TRBJ1-1 | TRBV4-1 | ASSQRDTPNTEAF
TRBJ2-5 | TRBV15 | ATSRTREIQETQY
TRBJ1-5 | TRBV27 | ASSLGWGGNQPQH
TRBJ2-7 | TRBV7-9 | ASSLGTRSYEQY
TRBJ2-1 | TRBV7-8 | ASSLAPSNSYNEQF
TRBJ2-5 | TRBV14 | ASSRKVTGTGIWETQY
TRBJ2-7 | TRBV19 | ASSLANSYEQY
TRBJ2-7 | TRBV14 | ASSQGLASYEQY
TRBJ1-5 | TRBV28 | ASSLGQGGQPQH
TRBJ2-7 | TRBV7-9 | ASSPTGNEQY
TRBJ2-7 | TRBV13 | ASSLASPSYEQY
TRBJ2-2 | TRBV19 | ASRRTGNTGELF
TRBJ1-1 | TRBV27 | ASNDRLGGAEAF
TRBJ2-7 | TRBV11-3 | ASSLGAISGDEQY
TRBJ2-3 | TRBV7-2 | ASGPVTSVTDTQY
TRBJ2-7 | TRBV27 | ASSLSGGYEQY
TRBJ1-5 | TRBV5-1 | ASSLELHPNQPQH
TRBJ2-7 | TRBV19 | ASSRTLTSGVYEQY
TRBJ2-5 | TRBV7-9 | ASSLQLQETQY
TRBJ2-7 | TRBV29-1 | SVRGQGRTYEQY
TRBJ2-7 | TRBV15 | ATSSDRLADEQY
TRBJ1-2 | TRBV19 | ASSIEGAGRGGYT
TRBJ2-1 | TRBV5-1 | ASRLGTGTFNEQF
TRBJ2-5 | TRBV7-9 | ASSLGGQARGETQY
TRBJ2-3 | TRBV28 | ASSSGRAFLTDTQY
TRBJ2-7 | TRBV7-9 | ASSLATGIEQY